This is a list of T cell receptor beta chains from one sample in a study of OX40 agonist ivuxolimab in advanced cancers. Some clones are missing from TCRdb's copy, which holds only in-frame ones; the method was immunoSEQ multiplex PCR. Of 90,000 or so clones listed, 85% to 90% are singletons. The sample in question was CD4+ or CD8+ T cells sorted from blood, obtained in a trial of the OX40 agonist ivuxolimab. These receptors were taken from an adult with an advanced solid tumor such as melanoma, head and neck, liver or kidney cancer. Both conserved end residues are part of each CDR3. D genes are given only for firm matches. Size is omitted from some rows. Given values are once, few, many or a class for expanded clones.

TRBV9	-	14	-	TRBJ2-3	TGTGCCAGCAGCCCCCGGGTTCGCACAGATACGCAGTATTTT	CASSPRVRTDTQYF
TRBV18	-	16	-	TRBJ1-5	TGTGCCAGCTCACCACCCAATAAACAGGGAAATCAGCCCCAGCATTTT	CASSPPNKQGNQPQHF
TRBV19	-	14	-	TRBJ2-2	TGTGCCAGTAGTCAGGGGAGGAACACCGGGGAGCTGTTTTTT	CASSQGRNTGELFF
TRBV28	-	13	few	TRBJ1-5	TGTGCCAGCAGTGCCCCCATTTATCAGCCCCAGCATTTT	CASSAPIYQPQHF
TRBV18	-	14	-	TRBJ1-4	TGTGCCAGCTCACGGGACACCGGAGAAGAAAAACTGTTTTTT	CASSRDTGEEKLFF
TRBV7-2	-	15	-	TRBJ1-2	TGTGCCAGCAGCTTAGACTCTCCGCGCCCCTATGGCTACACCTTC	CASSLDSPRPYGYTF
TRBV7-9	-	13	-	TRBJ1-4	TGTGCCAGCAGCTTAGGAGGGAGGGAAAAACTGTTTTTT	CASSLGGREKLFF
TRBV4-2	TRBD1	15	-	TRBJ1-1	TGTGCCAGCAGCCGCAAAACAGGGGTTAAGACTGAAGCTTTCTTT	CASSRKTGVKTEAFF
TRBV7-2	TRBD1	16	-	TRBJ1-2	TGTGCCAGCAGCTTAGTAACAGGGGGCGCTCGGAGTGGCTACACCTTC	CASSLVTGGARSGYTF
TRBV2	-	12	few	TRBJ1-5	TGTGCCAGCAGCGTGAGCAATCAGCCCCAGCATTTT	CASSVSNQPQHF
TRBV6-5	-	13	-	TRBJ1-6	TGTGCCAGCCGAGACAGCCGCGACTCACCCCTCCACTTT	CASRDSRDSPLHF
TRBV10-3	-	15	few	TRBJ2-7	TGTGCCATCAGTGAGCTTCAGGGAATATCCTACGAGCAGTACTTC	CAISELQGISYEQYF
TRBV4-2	TRBD1	16	-	TRBJ2-2	TGTGCCAGCAGCCAAAGGCAGGGGGCGGACGCCGGGGAGCTGTTTTTT	CASSQRQGADAGELFF
TRBV5-1	TRBD1	15	-	TRBJ2-2	TGCGCCAGCAGCCCCTGGACAGGGGACACCGGGGAGCTGTTTTTT	CASSPWTGDTGELFF
TRBV7-2	TRBD2	15	-	TRBJ2-1	TGTGCCAGCACTCTAAGCGGGGGCTCCTACAATGAGCAGTTCTTC	CASTLSGGSYNEQFF
TRBV20-1	TRBD1	11	-	TRBJ1-1	TGCAGTGCTAGGGACAGGGATGAAGCTTTCTTT	CSARDRDEAFF
TRBV4-3	TRBD1	16	-	TRBJ2-2	TGCGCCAGCAGCCAAGACCCCGGGACAGGGCTCGGGGAGCTGTTTTTT	CASSQDPGTGLGELFF
TRBV18	TRBD1	16	-	TRBJ1-3	TGTGCCAGCTCACCGCCGGGACAGGGGACTGGAAACACCATATATTTT	CASSPPGQGTGNTIYF
TRBV9	TRBD1	18	-	TRBJ2-2	TGTGCCAGCAGCCCTTTATCCGTAGGGACAGGGTTCTCCGGGGAGCTGTTTTTT	CASSPLSVGTGFSGELFF
TRBV7-2	-	13	-	TRBJ2-2	TGTGCCAGCAGCTTATCGGGGGTTGGGGAGCTGTTTTTT	CASSLSGVGELFF
TRBV7-7	-	14	-	TRBJ2-3	TGTGCTAGCAGCTCAGACCCGACCACAGATACGCAGTATTTT	CASSSDPTTDTQYF
TRBV9	TRBD1	17	-	TRBJ2-7	TGTGCCAGCAGCGCGCCATTAGGACAGGGGACATCCTACGAGCAGTACTTC	CASSAPLGQGTSYEQYF
TRBV5-1	-	15	few	TRBJ2-3	TGCGCCAGCACCCATATCCAGGAGGGCACAGATACGCAGTATTTT	CASTHIQEGTDTQYF
TRBV11-3	-	13	-	TRBJ1-1	TGTGCCAGCAGCTTACTATTCAACACTGAAGCTTTCTTT	CASSLLFNTEAFF
TRBV4-2	TRBD1	15	-	TRBJ1-1	TGTGCCAGCAGCCAAGATGACAGGGAGAACACTGAAGCTTTCTTT	CASSQDDRENTEAFF
TRBV30	-	12	-	TRBJ2-7	TGTGCCTGGACTCAGGGACCCTACGAGCAGTACTTC	CAWTQGPYEQYF
TRBV9	TRBD1	15	-	TRBJ2-7	TGTGCCAGCAGCGTAGGAGACAGGGGGTCCTACGAGCAGTACTTC	CASSVGDRGSYEQYF
TRBV6-5	-	14	-	TRBJ1-5	TGTGCCAGCAGTTACCGAGGTTCCAATCAGCCCCAGCATTTT	CASSYRGSNQPQHF
TRBV2	-	11	-	TRBJ1-1	TGTGCCAGCAGGGGGGACACTGAAGCTTTCTTT	CASRGDTEAFF
TRBV7-6	-	11	-	TRBJ2-5	TGTGCCAGCAGCTTCGCAGAGACCCAGTACTTC	CASSFAETQYF
TRBV28	TRBD1	14	-	TRBJ1-2	TGTGCCAGCAGTCCCCCGGACAGGGCCGGTGGCTACACCTTC	CASSPPDRAGGYTF
TRBV9	-	15	-	TRBJ2-3	TGTGCCAGCAGCGTAGAAGGGGGGGGCCAGGATACGCAGTATTTT	CASSVEGGGQDTQYF
TRBV6-6	-	16	-	TRBJ1-4	TGTGCCAGCAGTTACGGGGCGATCGCAACTAATGAAAAACTGTTTTTT	CASSYGAIATNEKLFF
TRBV7-2	-	13	-	TRBJ2-5	TGTGCCAGCAGCTTAGTCGGCCAAGAGACCCAGTACTTC	CASSLVGQETQYF
TRBV7-9	TRBD1	14	-	TRBJ1-4	TGTGCCAGCAGCCCGGGACAGTATAATGAAAAACTGTTTTTT	CASSPGQYNEKLFF
TRBV7-2	-	15	-	TRBJ2-1	TGTGCCAGCAGCTTAAGCGTCGAGAGAACGCGTGAGCAGTTCTTC	CASSLSVERTREQFF